Below, one TCR beta chain is given with its context. Its antigen is still unknown. This specimen comes from a study of cytomegalovirus exposure and HLA in healthy donors. At the level of the study: Counted in an early data release were 85 million or so unique TCRs from HLA-typed donors.

Broader study findings: Researchers catalogued under 200 TCR beta chains as cytomegalovirus-associated. For TCR beta chains, V- and J-gene trimming was later linked to a missense DCLRE1C variant. Generally TCR sequences proved uncommon, though certain public TCRs appeared in numerous donors.

60 Vbeta and 13 Jbeta primers were used in PCR. Sequencing used immunoSEQ multiplex PCR; TCRdb keeps in-frame clones, though not all of them. The sample has about 85,000 clones, 67% seen once; the top ten hold about 2%. The sequencing sample was made of PBMCs. The receptor's source is a young man in good health and CMV-seronegative.

This CDR3 is CAIRTGTGEDGYTF. DNA for the CDR3: TGTGCCATCAGGACCGGGACAGGGGAAGATGGCTACACCTTC. The chain has TRBV10-3 and TRBJ1-2, with 10 bases identical to TRBD1. V shed 6 bases, J shed 6 bases, and the junction held 7 bases outside the gene matches. Looked up from germline, CDR1 is ENHRY and CDR2 is SYGVKD. The length of the CDR3 is 14 residues.